The 5 T cell receptor beta chains presented below share a single source sample, sequenced in a study of blood T cells in healthy people across ages. With a J-beta primer mix and a sample-barcoded 5' primer, a second PCR ran about 6 to 11 cycles. MiXCR was run by TCRdb on the 5' RACE reads, yielding one entry per CDR3 protein. The data contain hundreds of thousands of distinct CDR3 sequences, around 42% of them singletons. Material: blood. These receptors originate from a man in his fifties or sixties in good health.

The gene calls are TRBV12-3 or TRBV12-4 and TRBJ1-4; D unresolved. V was pared by 6 bases and J by 3 bases, with 8 bases between. The length of the CDR3 is 13 residues. The CDR3 sequence is CASRADPNEKLFF. Here the CDR3 DNA reads TGTGCCAGCAGGGCAGACCCTAATGAAAAACTGTTTTTT.

The chain combines TRBV3-1 with TRBJ2-5; 15 nucleotides align to TRBD2. With V trimmed by 4 bases and J by 5 bases, 11 bases remained unmatched. Looked up from germline, CDR1 is LGHDT and CDR2 is YNNKEL (reference sequence). This CDR3 has 18 amino acids. CDR3 loop: CASSPGTSGGSVAETQYF. The CDR3 DNA is TGTGCCAGCAGCCCCGGGACTAGCGGGGGGTCGGTAGCGGAGACCCAGTACTTC.

The CDR3 nucleotides read TGTGCCAGCAGTTACTCGTGGGACGGGAACACTGAAGCTTTCTTT. This sequence encodes CASSYSWDGNTEAFF. The rearrangement joins TRBV6-5 to TRBJ1-1; tentative D call: TRBD1 (5 bases). The CDR3 is 15 residues long. Germline values: CDR1 MNHEY, CDR2 SVGAGI. Between the trimmed V and J ends, which lost 0 bases and 1 base, there was a span of 9 bases.

The J gene is TRBJ1-5, the V gene TRBV7-2, with D hard to call. CDR3 size: 15 residues. Looked up from germline, CDR1 is SGHTA and CDR2 is FQGNSA. V lost 3 bases, J lost 0 bases, and 9 bases lay in between. This chain's CDR3 is CASSLTGVSNQPQHF. The DNA for the CDR3 is TGTGCCAGCAGCTTGACCGGTGTTAGCAATCAGCCCCAGCATTTT.

The J gene is TRBJ2-1, the V gene TRBV15; a weak D match, TRBD1 (6 bases). Germline loops: CDR1 LNHNV, CDR2 YYDKDF (reference sequence). The CDR3 has 14 amino acids. V was shortened by 0 bases and J by 7 bases, with 10 bases between the two germline ends. The CDR3 DNA reads as TGTGCCACCAGCAGAGATAGGGGGATTAATGAGCAGTTCTTC. Translated, it gives CATSRDRGINEQFF.